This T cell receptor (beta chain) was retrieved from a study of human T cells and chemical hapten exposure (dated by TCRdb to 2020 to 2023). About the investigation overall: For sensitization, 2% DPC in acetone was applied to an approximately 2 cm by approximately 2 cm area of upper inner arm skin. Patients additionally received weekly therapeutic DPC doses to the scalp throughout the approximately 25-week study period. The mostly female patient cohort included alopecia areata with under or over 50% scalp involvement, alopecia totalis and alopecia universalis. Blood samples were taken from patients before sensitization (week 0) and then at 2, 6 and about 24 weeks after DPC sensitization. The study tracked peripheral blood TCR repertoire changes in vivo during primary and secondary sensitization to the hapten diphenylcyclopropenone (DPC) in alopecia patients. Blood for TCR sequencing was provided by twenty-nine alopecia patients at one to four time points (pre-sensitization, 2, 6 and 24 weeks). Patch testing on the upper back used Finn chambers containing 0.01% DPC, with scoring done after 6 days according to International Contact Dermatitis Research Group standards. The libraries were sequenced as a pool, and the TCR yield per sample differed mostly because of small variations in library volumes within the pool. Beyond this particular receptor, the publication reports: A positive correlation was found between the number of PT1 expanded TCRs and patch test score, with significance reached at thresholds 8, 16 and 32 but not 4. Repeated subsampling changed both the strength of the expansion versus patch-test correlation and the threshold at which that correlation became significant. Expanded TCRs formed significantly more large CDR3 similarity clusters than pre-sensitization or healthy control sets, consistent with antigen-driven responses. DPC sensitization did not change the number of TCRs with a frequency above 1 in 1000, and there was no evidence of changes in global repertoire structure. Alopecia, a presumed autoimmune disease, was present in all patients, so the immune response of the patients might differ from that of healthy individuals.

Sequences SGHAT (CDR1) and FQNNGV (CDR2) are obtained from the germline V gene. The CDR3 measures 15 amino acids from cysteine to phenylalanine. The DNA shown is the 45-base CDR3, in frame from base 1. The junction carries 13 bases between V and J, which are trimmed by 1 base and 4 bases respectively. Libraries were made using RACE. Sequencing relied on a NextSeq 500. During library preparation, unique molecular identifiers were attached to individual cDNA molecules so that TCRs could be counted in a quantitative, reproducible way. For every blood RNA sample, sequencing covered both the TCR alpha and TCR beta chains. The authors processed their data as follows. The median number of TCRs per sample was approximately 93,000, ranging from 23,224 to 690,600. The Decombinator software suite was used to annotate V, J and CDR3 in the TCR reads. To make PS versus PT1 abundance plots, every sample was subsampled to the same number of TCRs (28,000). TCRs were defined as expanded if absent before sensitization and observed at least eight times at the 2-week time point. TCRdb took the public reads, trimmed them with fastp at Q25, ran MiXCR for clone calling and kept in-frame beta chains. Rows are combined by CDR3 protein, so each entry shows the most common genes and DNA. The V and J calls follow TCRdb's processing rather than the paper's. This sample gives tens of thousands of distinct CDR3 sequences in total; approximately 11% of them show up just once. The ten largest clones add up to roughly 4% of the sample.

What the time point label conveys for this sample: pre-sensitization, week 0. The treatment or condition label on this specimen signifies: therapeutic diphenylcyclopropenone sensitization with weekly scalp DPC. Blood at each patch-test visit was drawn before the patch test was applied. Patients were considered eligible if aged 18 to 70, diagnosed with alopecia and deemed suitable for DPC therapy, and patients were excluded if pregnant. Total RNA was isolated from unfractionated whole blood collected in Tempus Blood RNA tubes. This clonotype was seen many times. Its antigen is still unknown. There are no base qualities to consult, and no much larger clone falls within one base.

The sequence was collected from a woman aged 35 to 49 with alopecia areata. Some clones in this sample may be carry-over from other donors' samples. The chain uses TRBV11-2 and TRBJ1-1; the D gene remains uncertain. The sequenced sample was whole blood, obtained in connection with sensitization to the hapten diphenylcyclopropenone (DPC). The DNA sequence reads TGTGCCAGCAGCTTAGTAGGAGGACCGATCACTGAAGCTTTCTTT. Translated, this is CASSLVGGPITEAFF.